Given below is one T cell receptor (beta chain) in context. What it binds is unknown. PCR primers comprised 60 Vbeta and 13 Jbeta primers. Profiled with immunoSEQ multiplex PCR; TCRdb holds only in-frame clones, not every one. The table lists about 110,000 clones, around 70% of them singletons. This record belongs to a study of cytomegalovirus exposure and HLA in healthy donors. Overall study results and limits: Association of a missense DCLRE1C variant with TCR beta V- and J-gene trimming was reported in a later analysis. In vitro testing confirmed a few CMV-associated chains as specific for CMV antigens. Cytomegalovirus-associated status was assigned to some 160 TCR beta chains. The likely origin of a cluster of highly shared sequence variants was a sequencing artifact.

This sequence originates from a man aged 35 to 55 in good health and CMV-seropositive. Source material: PBMCs.

CDR3 sequence: CASSPPGGTDTGELFF. CDR3 DNA sequence: TGCGCCAGCAGCCCCCCAGGGGGGACCGACACCGGGGAGCTGTTTTTT. The chain employs TRBV5-1 and TRBJ2-2; D may be TRBD1 (7 bases). V lost 4 bases and J lost 3, with 16 bases in between. Germline V CDR1 and CDR2: SGHRS, YFSETQ. The CDR3 sequence is 16 residues long.